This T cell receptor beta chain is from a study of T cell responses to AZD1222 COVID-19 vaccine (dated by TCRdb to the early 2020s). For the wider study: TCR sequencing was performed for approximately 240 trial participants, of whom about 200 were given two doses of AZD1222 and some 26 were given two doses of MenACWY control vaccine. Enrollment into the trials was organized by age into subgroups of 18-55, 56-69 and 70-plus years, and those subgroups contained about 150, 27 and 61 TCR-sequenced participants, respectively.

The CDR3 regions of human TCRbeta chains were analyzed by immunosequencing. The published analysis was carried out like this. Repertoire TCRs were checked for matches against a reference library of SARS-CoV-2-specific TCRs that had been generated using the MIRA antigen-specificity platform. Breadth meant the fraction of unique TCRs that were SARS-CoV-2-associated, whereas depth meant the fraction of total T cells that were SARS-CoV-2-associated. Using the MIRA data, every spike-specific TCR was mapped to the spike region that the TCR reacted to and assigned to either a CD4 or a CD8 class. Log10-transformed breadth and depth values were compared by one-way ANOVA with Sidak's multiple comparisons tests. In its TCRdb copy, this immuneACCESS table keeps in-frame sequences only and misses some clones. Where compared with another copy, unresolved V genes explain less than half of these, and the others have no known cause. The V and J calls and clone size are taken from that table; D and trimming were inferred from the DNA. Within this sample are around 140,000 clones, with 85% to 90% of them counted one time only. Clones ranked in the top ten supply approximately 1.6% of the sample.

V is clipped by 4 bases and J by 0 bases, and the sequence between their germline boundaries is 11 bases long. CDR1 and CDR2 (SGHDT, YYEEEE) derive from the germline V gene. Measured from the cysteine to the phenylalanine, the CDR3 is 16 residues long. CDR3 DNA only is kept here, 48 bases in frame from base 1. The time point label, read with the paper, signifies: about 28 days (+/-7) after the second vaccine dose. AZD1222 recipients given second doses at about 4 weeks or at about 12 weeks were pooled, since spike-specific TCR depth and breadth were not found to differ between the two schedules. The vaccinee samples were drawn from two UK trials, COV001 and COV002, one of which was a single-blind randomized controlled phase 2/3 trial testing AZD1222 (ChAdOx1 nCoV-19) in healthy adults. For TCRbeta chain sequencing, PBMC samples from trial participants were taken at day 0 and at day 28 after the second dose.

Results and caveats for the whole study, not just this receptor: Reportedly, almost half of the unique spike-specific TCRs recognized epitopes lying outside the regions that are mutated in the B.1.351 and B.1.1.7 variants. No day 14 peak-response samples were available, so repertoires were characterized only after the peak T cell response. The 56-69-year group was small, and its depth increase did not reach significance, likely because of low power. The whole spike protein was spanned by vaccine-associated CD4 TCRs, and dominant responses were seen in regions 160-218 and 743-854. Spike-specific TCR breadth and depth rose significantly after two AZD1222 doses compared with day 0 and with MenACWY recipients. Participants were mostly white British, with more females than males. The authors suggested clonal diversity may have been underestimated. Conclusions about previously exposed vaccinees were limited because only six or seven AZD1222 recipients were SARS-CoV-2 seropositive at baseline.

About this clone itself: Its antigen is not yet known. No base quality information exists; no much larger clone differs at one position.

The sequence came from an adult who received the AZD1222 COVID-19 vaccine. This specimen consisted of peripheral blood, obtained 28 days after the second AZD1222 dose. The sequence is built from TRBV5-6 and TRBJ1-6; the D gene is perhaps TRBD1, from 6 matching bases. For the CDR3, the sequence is CASSNSRGSYNSPLHF. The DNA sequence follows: TGTGCCAGCAGCAACTCCAGGGGCTCCTATAATTCACCCCTCCACTTT.